The sample holds many counts of the clone carrying this T cell receptor beta chain. The sample is drawn from a study of T cells in Graves' hyperthyroidism and ophthalmopathy. V gave up 1 base and J gave up 9 bases, with 12 bases separating them. The CDR3 contains 13 residues. RNA transcripts were the template for amplifying TCR beta CDR3 regions. HTBI primers were used for first-round RT-PCR of the TCR CDR3. From the multiplex PCR reads, TCRdb called clonotypes with MiXCR, one entry per CDR3 protein. The sample includes a few hundred thousand distinct CDR3 sequences, about an eighth of them seen just once.

The specimen was blood. This chain uses TRBV12-3 or TRBV12-4 with TRBJ2-5; D gene unclear. This sequence was found in a woman between 18 and 29 years old with Graves' hyperthyroidism. The CDR3 DNA follows: TGTGCCAGCAGTTTAGAACTTAATACGGCCCAGTACTTC. It is translated as CASSLELNTAQYF.